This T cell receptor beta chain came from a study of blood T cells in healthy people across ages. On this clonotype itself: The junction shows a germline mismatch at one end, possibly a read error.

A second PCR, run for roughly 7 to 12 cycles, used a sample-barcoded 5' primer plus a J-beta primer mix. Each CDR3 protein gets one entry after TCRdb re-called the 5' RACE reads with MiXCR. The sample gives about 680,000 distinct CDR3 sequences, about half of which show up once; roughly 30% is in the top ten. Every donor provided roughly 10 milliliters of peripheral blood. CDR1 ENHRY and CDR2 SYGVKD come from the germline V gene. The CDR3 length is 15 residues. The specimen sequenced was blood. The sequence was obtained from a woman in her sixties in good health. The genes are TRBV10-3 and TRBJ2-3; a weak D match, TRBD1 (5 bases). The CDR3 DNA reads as TGTGCCATCAGTGAATCACATATAGGGGCAGATACGCGGTATTTT. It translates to CAISESHIGADTRYF.